Each of the 21 T cell receptor beta chains below was sequenced from the same sample in a study of T cells expressing NK-cell markers. TCRdb re-called the 5' RACE reads and shows each CDR3 protein once, DNA omitted. Its table records 450,000 to 600,000 distinct CDR3 sequences. The specimen sequenced was blood T cells: a sorted CD56 or NKG2C T cell subset, CD4+ or CD8+ T cells, or bulk PBMC T cells (not recorded which). The receptors derive from a man between 18 and 29 years old in good health.

The chain recombines TRBV15 with TRBJ1-1. This CDR3 has 14 amino acids. Germline V lookup: CDR1 LNHNV, CDR2 YYDKDF (reference sequence). CDR3 in amino acids: CATSPILTGTEAFF.

V gene TRBV5-1 combines with J gene TRBJ2-1; TCRdb outputs TRBD2, but without DNA this stays unchecked. Per the germline V gene, CDR1 is SGHRS and CDR2 is YFSETQ. The CDR3 is 16 amino acids. CDR3 region: CASSWTSSGRANEQFF.

The chain recombines TRBV5-1 with TRBJ2-4; the D call of TRBD1 rests on TCRdb alone, since no DNA is present to check it. The CDR3 is 13 residues long. Germline V gene lookup returns CDR1 SGHRS and CDR2 YFSETQ. CDR3 sequence reads: CASSRDRVDIQYF.

V gene TRBV20-1 combines with J gene TRBJ2-1; TCRdb's D call, TRBD1, is unchecked because there is no DNA. The CDR3 is 17 residues long. Germline CDR1 reads DFQATT; CDR2 reads SNEGSKA (reference sequence). The CDR3 region is CSAEGAISRGYYNEQFF.

The rearrangement joins TRBV5-6 to TRBJ2-4. CDR3 length: 17 amino acids. Per germline, CDR1 SGHDT and CDR2 YYEEEE. The CDR3 spells CASSSLRQGLAKNIQYF.

This chain uses TRBV9 with TRBJ2-3; as DNA is missing, the TRBD2 call by TCRdb cannot be tested. In germline, CDR1 is SGDLS, CDR2 YYNGEE. CDR3 length: 15 amino acids. CDR3 sequence reads: CASSGYGTRGDTQYF.

V gene TRBV7-2 combines with J gene TRBJ2-3; no DNA is available, so the TRBD1 call from TCRdb remains unchecked. Germline CDR1 is SGHTA and CDR2 is FQGNSA. This CDR3 contains 16 residues. The CDR3 spells CASTPGRGVSTDTQYF.

The chain couples TRBV18 to TRBJ2-7; TCRdb gives TRBD1 as the D gene, but with no DNA this cannot be confirmed. Per the germline V gene, CDR1 is KGHSH and CDR2 is LQKENI. CDR3 length: 14 residues. CDR3 amino acids: CASSPFGPLDEQYF.

V and J are TRBV7-9 and TRBJ2-1; TCRdb's D call, TRBD1, is unchecked because there is no DNA. This CDR3 spans 13 amino acids. Germline V gene data show CDR1 as SEHNR and CDR2 as FQNEAQ (reference sequence). The CDR3 sequence is CASSPVGGKGQFF.

This sequence joins TRBV6-1 and TRBJ2-3; there is no DNA to check the TCRdb D call of TRBD1. Per the germline V gene, CDR1 is MNHNS and CDR2 is SASEGT. The CDR3 totals 14 residues. CDR3 residues: CASSGTGGADTQYF.

This CDR3 reads CASKLAGSKDTQYF. The chain uses TRBV12-3 or TRBV12-4 and TRBJ2-3; TCRdb's D gene call, TRBD2, goes unchecked for lack of DNA. The CDR3 extends over 14 amino acids.

The rearrangement uses TRBV30 and TRBJ2-5; the TCRdb D gene call, TRBD1, has no DNA to confirm it. Germline loops: CDR1 GTSNPN, CDR2 SVGIG (reference sequence). The length of the CDR3 is 13 residues. The CDR3 sequence is CAWSIDRGETQYF.

V is TRBV12-3 or TRBV12-4 and J is TRBJ2-6; TCRdb outputs TRBD2, but without DNA this stays unchecked. CDR3 size: 18 residues. Here the CDR3 reads CASTSFLRGSSGANVLTF.

The V and J genes are TRBV12-3 or TRBV12-4 and TRBJ2-1; TCRdb indicates TRBD2, and absent DNA this call remains unverified. The CDR3 is made up of 18 amino acids. CDR3 residues: CASRGSGRGPSSYNEQFF.

The CDR3 reads CASSPRAVRTEAFF. The chain joins TRBV11-2 to TRBJ1-1; without DNA, the TCRdb call of TRBD1 cannot be checked. CDR1 and CDR2 from the germline V gene are SGHAT and FQNNGV. This CDR3 has 14 amino acids.

This sequence joins TRBV12-3 or TRBV12-4 and TRBJ2-5; the D call from TCRdb, TRBD1, cannot be confirmed without DNA. The CDR3 runs 15 residues. The CDR3 is CASSFWLGGEETQYF.

The V and J genes are TRBV27 and TRBJ2-7; TCRdb names TRBD2, which stays unverified in the absence of DNA. The CDR3 has 16 residues. CDR1 is MNHEY and CDR2 is SMNVEV in the germline V gene (reference sequence). The CDR3 here is CASSFFGTSASYEQYF.

V gene TRBV4-2 combines with J gene TRBJ2-1; the D gene TCRdb calls, TRBD1, cannot be checked with no DNA. The germline CDR1 and CDR2 sequences are LGHNA and YNFKEQ. The CDR3 extends over 15 amino acids. The CDR3 spells CASSQYVQGPIEQFF.

J is TRBJ2-3 and V is TRBV9; TCRdb returns TRBD1, unconfirmable since there is no DNA. Germline V lookup: CDR1 SGDLS, CDR2 YYNGEE. CDR3 length equals 16 residues. The CDR3 loop is CASSVGQPSRTDTQYF.

This chain connects TRBV10-3 to TRBJ2-2; as DNA is missing, the TRBD1 call by TCRdb cannot be tested. This CDR3 comprises 16 residues. The germline CDR1 and CDR2 sequences are ENHRY and SYGVKD. The CDR3 loop reads CAIPAGAFANTGELFF.

The rearrangement joins TRBV11-2 to TRBJ2-2. The germline V gene encodes CDR1 SGHAT and CDR2 FQNNGV. There are 13 residues in the CDR3. CDR3: CASSVRLAWELFF. Together with reference TRBV11-2 and TRBJ2-2, the CDR3 gives the full variable domain: EAGVAQSPRYKIIEKRQSVAFWCNPISGHATLYWYQQILGQGPKLLIQFQNNGVVDDSQLPKDRFSAERLKGVDSTLKIQPAKLEDSAVYLCASSVRLAWELFFGEGSRLTVL.